This TCR beta chain was retrieved from a study of blood T cell repertoires in COVID-19. At the level of the study: COVID-19 samples, acute and convalescent, were from the United States, Italy and Spain. Sample material is recorded as cDNA or gDNA derived from T cells, B-cell-depleted T cells, or PBMCs.

Participant ages covered about 18 to 89 years across 20 to 25 US areas. Cohort allocation depended upon clinical history that participants reported. CDR1 SGHNT and CDR2 YYREEE come from the germline V gene (reference sequence). The CDR3 runs to 15 residues. V was cut by 4 bases and J by 6 bases, with 16 bases left in between. Clones were read by immunoSEQ multiplex PCR, and TCRdb kept only the in-frame ones, dropping some. Seen here are 250,000 to 300,000 clones, about 91% observed once, and the top ten hold approximately 1.3%. This sequence originates from a human donor in a cohort exposed to, infected with or recovered from COVID-19 (not recorded which). The donor label of this sample is uncertain. The sequenced material came from PBMCs or T cells enriched from blood (not recorded which). The V call is TRBV5-4, the J call TRBJ1-4; possible D gene TRBD1, 6 bases. CDR3: CASSRGAGFDEKLFF. Written as DNA, the CDR3 is TGTGCCAGCAGCCGGGGGGCGGGTTTTGATGAAAAACTGTTTTTT.